This T cell receptor beta chain was obtained from a study of regulatory T cells in long-lasting Graves disease. Study-wide results and caveats: Lower TCR diversity characterized persistent Graves' patients relative to newly diagnosed patients.

This sample's time point: newly diagnosed GD, antithyroid drugs for less than 3 months. RNA from PBMCs was the source of the TCR library. TCR beta libraries were built with iRepertoire HTBI primers and Arm-PCR of CDR3 regions. Original handling: Taken together, the samples had 60 or so TRBV and 13 to 15 TRBJ segments identified. TCRdb processed the multiplex PCR reads anew with MiXCR; each CDR3 protein has one entry. These V and J calls rely on TCRdb rather than the paper's analysis. The table has about 380,000 distinct CDR3 sequences, less than 20% seen once. Comments on this clonotype: Its antigen is undetermined.

This CDR3 spans 14 amino acids. Trimming took 6 bases from V and 7 from J, leaving 19 bases between them. Germline lookup yields CDR1 SQVTM and CDR2 ANQGSEA. The specimen comprised peripheral blood mononuclear cells (PBMCs), sampled at new diagnosis, from a patient treated with antithyroid drugs. The genes are TRBV29-1 and TRBJ2-1, with D unresolved. This clonotype was obtained from a female donor with Graves disease. The CDR3 region is CSVGRIEDQNEQFF. In DNA form, the CDR3 reads TGCAGCGTCGGACGCATCGAGGACCAAAATGAGCAGTTCTTC.